A selection of T cell receptor beta chains follows, all from one sample in a study of blood T cell repertoires in COVID-19. Assay used: immunoSEQ multiplex PCR; TCRdb lists only in-frame clones, some missing. Of 300,000 to 350,000 clones in the sample, about 90% are singletons; the top ten hold about a tenth. Sequences were obtained from PBMCs or T cells enriched from blood (not recorded which). The source is a woman aged 25 to 45 who had recovered from COVID-19. CDR3s include the opening cysteine and the closing phenylalanine or tryptophan. The D gene is left open where the match is weak. Clone size appears in some rows only: once, few, many, or a class for an expanded clone.

- | TRBJ1-1 | TRBV7-3 | TRBD1 | CASSSTGRETEAFF | TGTGCCAGCAGCTCGACAGGGCGAGAGACTGAAGCTTTCTTT
- | TRBJ1-2 | TRBV4-3 | TRBD1 | CASSPYSGPGQGGWGYTF | TGCGCCAGCAGCCCATACTCGGGGCCGGGACAGGGAGGTTGGGGCTACACCTTC
- | TRBJ2-5 | TRBV7-2 | - | CASSPGPREWETQYF | TGTGCCAGCAGCCCGGGACCCCGGGAGTGGGAGACCCAGTACTTC
- | TRBJ1-4 | TRBV2 | - | CASSRDLGDGGEKLFF | TGTGCCAGCAGTCGGGACCTGGGGGACGGGGGTGAAAAACTGTTTTTT
once | TRBJ2-5 | TRBV6-5 | - | CASSYSMGRLGETQYF | TGTGCCAGCAGTTACTCGATGGGGAGGTTGGGGGAGACCCAGTACTTC
- | TRBJ1-2 | TRBV19 | - | CASWGEQEGPYGYTF | TGTGCCAGTTGGGGGGAGCAGGAGGGACCATATGGCTACACCTTC
- | TRBJ2-1 | TRBV4-2 | TRBD2 | CASSQDFLVSGRWGNEQFF | TGTGCCAGCAGCCAAGATTTTCTGGTCAGCGGGAGATGGGGCAATGAGCAGTTCTTC
- | TRBJ1-4 | TRBV27 | - | CASSLLSGGEGKLFF | TGTGCCAGCAGTTTACTTTCCGGGGGGGAAGGAAAACTGTTTTTT
- | TRBJ1-1 | TRBV5-6 | TRBD1 | CASSRKGQGYTEAFF | TGTGCCAGCAGCCGGAAGGGACAGGGATACACTGAAGCTTTCTTT
- | TRBJ2-7 | TRBV6-5 | TRBD1 | CASSQRDRLTYEQYF | TGTGCCAGCAGTCAACGGGACAGGTTAACCTACGAGCAGTACTTC
- | TRBJ2-7 | TRBV21-1 | - | CASSKDLLATSSYEQYF | TGTGCCAGCAGCAAAGACCTTCTAGCGACCAGCTCCTACGAGCAGTACTTC
once | TRBJ2-7 | TRBV7-9 | - | CASSWEEASYYEQYF | TGTGCCAGCAGCTGGGAAGAGGCTAGCTACTACGAGCAGTACTTC
- | TRBJ2-1 | TRBV27 | TRBD2 | CASSLAPGGSSYNEQFF | TGTGCCAGCAGTTTAGCCCCAGGCGGGAGCTCCTACAATGAGCAGTTCTTC
- | TRBJ2-3 | TRBV6-2/TRBV6-3 | TRBD2 | CASSNPGGRFHTQYF | TGTGCCAGCAGTAATCCAGGCGGGAGGTTCCATACGCAGTATTTT
- | TRBJ2-7 | TRBV24-1 | - | CATSDSGDLSYEQYF | TGTGCCACCAGTGATTCAGGGGACCTCTCCTACGAGCAGTACTTC
- | TRBJ1-2 | TRBV27 | TRBD1 | CASSSTGYGYTF | TGTGCCAGCAGTTCGACAGGGTATGGCTACACCTTC
- | TRBJ2-3 | TRBV11-2 | TRBD2 | CASSSVGEVAGLRTDTQYF | TGTGCCAGCAGCTCCGTCGGGGAGGTAGCGGGACTGAGGACAGATACGCAGTATTTT
- | TRBJ1-2 | TRBV12-3/TRBV12-4 | - | CASSFSTGGYTF | TGTGCCAGCAGTTTTAGCACGGGTGGCTACACCTTC
- | TRBJ1-3 | TRBV18 | TRBD1 | CASSPLTGSPSGNTIYF | TGTGCCAGCTCACCACTGACAGGGAGTCCCTCTGGAAACACCATATATTTT
- | TRBJ2-1 | TRBV4-3 | - | CASSLTSGRLNEQFF | TGCGCCAGCAGTCTTACCAGCGGGCGCCTCAATGAGCAGTTCTTC
once | TRBJ1-4 | TRBV10-3 | - | CAIRPGTTNEKLFF | TGTGCCATCAGGCCCGGGACAACTAATGAAAAACTGTTTTTT
- | TRBJ2-1 | TRBV4-2 | - | CASSQPVSVNEQFF | TGTGCCAGCAGCCAGCCTGTCAGCGTCAATGAGCAGTTCTTC
- | TRBJ1-1 | TRBV2 | TRBD1 | CADPGAGTGVLTEAFF | TGTGCAGACCCAGGAGCCGGGACAGGGGTTTTGACTGAAGCTTTCTTT
- | TRBJ2-1 | TRBV28 | TRBD2 | CASSPVYDKRGLEQFF | TGTGCCAGCAGTCCTGTTTACGACAAGCGGGGTCTTGAGCAGTTCTTC
- | TRBJ2-5 | TRBV11-2 | TRBD1 | CASSLAAGGIETQYF | TGTGCCAGCAGCTTAGCGGCAGGGGGTATAGAGACCCAGTACTTC
- | TRBJ2-7 | TRBV12-5 | TRBD2 | CASGTRLAGGLNYEQYF | TGTGCTAGTGGTACCAGACTAGCGGGAGGGCTAAACTACGAGCAGTACTTC
- | TRBJ2-7 | TRBV28 | TRBD2 | CASSLEGLADSYEQYF | TGTGCCAGCAGTCTCGAGGGACTAGCGGACTCCTACGAGCAGTACTTC
- | TRBJ2-7 | TRBV4-1 | TRBD1 | CASSQRTGVYEQYF | TGCGCCAGCAGCCAAAGGACAGGGGTCTACGAGCAGTACTTC
- | TRBJ2-7 | TRBV28 | TRBD2 | CASTTGGLGPYEQYF | TGTGCCAGCACCACTGGGGGACTAGGGCCCTACGAGCAGTACTTC
- | TRBJ2-1 | TRBV27 | TRBD2 | CASSWTSGSWDEQFF | TGTGCCAGCAGTTGGACTAGCGGGAGTTGGGATGAGCAGTTCTTC
- | TRBJ1-2 | TRBV19 | - | CASSISGPTYGYTF | TGTGCCAGTAGTATTTCAGGGCCCACCTATGGCTACACCTTC
- | TRBJ2-5 | TRBV9 | - | CASSHYSGRETQYF | TGTGCCAGCAGCCATTATAGCGGAAGAGAGACCCAGTACTTC
- | TRBJ1-3 | TRBV13 | - | CASSLELPLSGNTIYF | TGTGCCAGCAGCTTAGAACTGCCGCTCTCTGGAAACACCATATATTTT
- | TRBJ1-1 | TRBV19 | - | CASSALSMNTEAFF | TGTGCCAGTAGTGCCCTATCCATGAACACTGAAGCTTTCTTT
- | TRBJ2-2 | TRBV6-2/TRBV6-3 | - | CASSYVPLGAAGELFF | TGTGCCAGCAGTTACGTCCCTCTGGGGGCGGCCGGGGAGCTGTTTTTT
- | TRBJ1-1 | TRBV30 | TRBD1 | CAWSPLGQGATEAFF | TGTGCCTGGAGTCCACTGGGACAGGGGGCGACTGAAGCTTTCTTT
- | TRBJ1-1 | TRBV4-1 | TRBD1 | CASSQGTGEDTEAFF | TGCGCCAGCAGCCAAGGGACAGGGGAGGACACTGAAGCTTTCTTT
- | TRBJ1-5 | TRBV30 | - | CAWSLWTDNQPQHF | TGTGCCTGGAGTCTGTGGACAGACAATCAGCCCCAGCATTTT
- | TRBJ2-7 | TRBV7-9 | TRBD2 | CASRRSGSSYEQYF | TGTGCCAGCAGAAGAAGCGGGAGCTCCTACGAGCAGTACTTC
- | TRBJ2-4 | TRBV19 | TRBD1 | CASSNRGQGALAKNIQYF | TGTGCCAGTAGTAATAGAGGACAGGGGGCCTTAGCCAAAAACATTCAGTACTTC
- | TRBJ2-1 | TRBV11-3 | - | CASSGRLANEQFF | TGTGCCAGCAGCGGCCGGCTAGCTAACGAGCAGTTCTTC
- | TRBJ1-5 | TRBV6-6 | - | CASYAGLLNQPQHF | TGTGCCAGCTATGCAGGGTTGTTGAATCAGCCCCAGCATTTT